The rows below give T cell receptor beta chains drawn from one sample of a study of molecular identifiers for immune sequencing clone quantification. TCRdb itself ran the PCR reads through MiXCR, one entry per CDR3 protein. Of about half a million distinct CDR3 sequences in the sample, about 25% were seen once. Sequencing input: naive CD8+ T cells from blood, with Jurkat cell RNA spiked in. Receptors were obtained from a human donor in good health. Some libraries in this study had Jurkat cell RNA spiked in. Both conserved end residues are part of each CDR3. D genes are given only for firm matches. Size is omitted from some rows. Given values are once, few, many or a class for expanded clones.

clone_size j_call d_call v_call cdr3_nt cdr3_aa
- TRBJ2-7 TRBD2 TRBV13 TGTGCCAGCAGCCCCCGACTAGCGGACTACGAGCAGTACTTC CASSPRLADYEQYF
- TRBJ2-1 - TRBV5-8 TGTGCCAGCAGCTGGGGAATCTTCGGGGGATACAATGAGCAGTTCTTC CASSWGIFGGYNEQFF
- TRBJ2-2 - TRBV4-3 TGCGCCAGCAGCCAAGACTGGGCCGGGGGTAACACCGGGGAGCTGTTTTTT CASSQDWAGGNTGELFF
- TRBJ2-2 - TRBV2 TGTGCCAGCAGTGAACCGAACACCGGGGAGCTGTCTTTT CASSEPNTGELSF
- TRBJ2-3 - TRBV19 TGTGCCAGTAGTACGGGGACCCGCGCCACAGATACGCAGTATTTT CASSTGTRATDTQYF
- TRBJ2-7 - TRBV11-2 TGTGCCAGCAGCTCACTTGGGGGTGGGGGCGACGAGCAGTACTTC CASSSLGGGGDEQYF
few TRBJ2-3 - TRBV5-3 TGTGCCAGCAGCTCGCGGGATTTAACCAGGGATACGCAGTATTTT CASSSRDLTRDTQYF
many TRBJ2-3 - TRBV24-1 TGTGCCACCAGGCCTCCCTACACAGATACGCAGTATTTT CATRPPYTDTQYF
- TRBJ2-7 TRBD2 TRBV5-3 TGTGCCAGCAGCTTGGGGGACCACGGGACTAGGGCCGAGCAGTACTTC CASSLGDHGTRAEQYF
few TRBJ2-1 TRBD2 TRBV9 TGTGCCAGCAGCTTTAGGACTAGCGACCCCTACAATGAGCAGTTCTTC CASSFRTSDPYNEQFF
- TRBJ1-5 - TRBV19 TGTGCCAGTACCCATAGCAATCAGCCCCAGCATTTT CASTHSNQPQHF
few TRBJ2-3 TRBD2 TRBV6-2/TRBV6-3 TGTGCCAGCAGTTACGACGCGGGGGGCGTGTTTGCAGATACGCAGTATTTT CASSYDAGGVFADTQYF
- TRBJ2-5 TRBD2 TRBV30 TGTGCCTGGAGCCCTTGGCGGGGGGGAGAGGCCCAGTACTTC CAWSPWRGGEAQYF
- TRBJ1-4 - TRBV30 TGTGCCTGGAGTGTACTTAATACAGCAACTAATGAAAAACTGTTTTTT CAWSVLNTATNEKLFF
few TRBJ2-3 TRBD2 TRBV4-3 TGCGCCAGCAGCCAAGATAGTATGGGACTAGCGGGAGCCATAAACACAGATACGCAGTATTTT CASSQDSMGLAGAINTDTQYF
once TRBJ2-7 - TRBV19 TGTGCCAGTAGTACCTTCGGCCTAACAGGGCAGTTATACGAGCAGTACTTC CASSTFGLTGQLYEQYF
- TRBJ2-1 TRBD2 TRBV6-5 TGTGCCAGCAGTTACTCGAGGCTAGCGGAGTACAATGAGCAGTTCTTC CASSYSRLAEYNEQFF
- TRBJ2-7 TRBD2 TRBV7-3 TGTGCCAGCAGCCAATGGAGCGGGGCCAGCTACGAGCAGTACTTC CASSQWSGASYEQYF
- TRBJ2-1 - TRBV12-3/TRBV12-4 TGTGCCAGCAGTATTCCGACACCTGAGCAGTTCTTC CASSIPTPEQFF
- TRBJ1-2 - TRBV7-9 TGTGCCAGCAGCCCCCCCCTGGAAGATTACTATGGCTACGCCTTC CASSPPLEDYYGYAF
many TRBJ2-1 TRBD2 TRBV7-9 TGTGCCAGCAGCTTAGAGAGTAGCGGGAGCATTATTGAGCAGTTCTTC CASSLESSGSIIEQFF
- TRBJ2-1 TRBD1 TRBV7-9 TGTGCCAGCAGACCAACCCCCGGGACAGACAATGAGCAGTTCTTC CASRPTPGTDNEQFF
many TRBJ2-5 TRBD2 TRBV5-1 TGCGCCAGCAGCTTGTCACTAGCGGGGGGGTTCCAAGAGACCCAGTACTTC CASSLSLAGGFQETQYF
few TRBJ2-7 TRBD1 TRBV6-2/TRBV6-3 TGTGCCAGCAGTTACTCGACTCGCAGGGGGCGCGTCGAGCAGTACTTC CASSYSTRRGRVEQYF
- TRBJ2-7 TRBD2 TRBV12-5 TGTGCTAGTGGCGGCCCGTCCGGGCGGGGGGGAATGTACGAGCAGTACTTC CASGGPSGRGGMYEQYF
many TRBJ1-1 - TRBV7-9 TGTGCCAGCAGCTTCGGATCTTCGAGGGGGACCGCTGAAGCTTTCTTT CASSFGSSRGTAEAFF
- TRBJ2-7 - TRBV3-1 TGTGCCAGCAGCCAAGTCGTGGGGGTGGCGGCGGGGACCTACGAGCAGTACTTC CASSQVVGVAAGTYEQYF
many TRBJ2-2 - TRBV28 TGTGCCAGCAGTTTAAAAGGGGTGGCCGGGGAGCTGTTTTTT CASSLKGVAGELFF
- TRBJ2-3 - TRBV11-1 TGTGCCAGCAGCCTCTTTGGGGGTTCAGATACGCAGTATTTT CASSLFGGSDTQYF
few TRBJ2-7 - TRBV5-1 TGCGCCAGCAGCAGGAGCAACAGGGTCTACGAGCAGTACTTC CASSRSNRVYEQYF
- TRBJ1-6 - TRBV20-1 TGCAGTGCTAGCGTTGTGGGGACCTATAATTCACCCCTCCACTTT CSASVVGTYNSPLHF
many TRBJ1-1 - TRBV10-3 TGTGCCATCCGGCCAGGGGCGCTGCCAGAAGCTTTCTTT CAIRPGALPEAFF
many TRBJ2-4 - TRBV6-6 TGTGCCAGCAGTGAACTTCAGCTTGGAAACATTCAGTACTTC CASSELQLGNIQYF
few TRBJ2-3 TRBD1 TRBV14 TGTGCCAGCAGCCTTCATTCCTTGACAGGGCACCTCACAGATACGCAGTATTTT CASSLHSLTGHLTDTQYF
- TRBJ2-7 TRBD2 TRBV4-3 TGCGCCAGCAGCCAAGGTGTAGCGGGAGCCTCCTACGAGCAGTACTTC CASSQGVAGASYEQYF
few TRBJ2-7 TRBD1 TRBV30 TGTGCCTGGACCCGGGACAGGGGCTACGAGCAGTACTTC CAWTRDRGYEQYF
- TRBJ2-7 TRBD2 TRBV27 TGTGCCAGCAGGGGATATAGCGGGGGAATGTACGAGCAGTACTTC CASRGYSGGMYEQYF
many TRBJ2-2 - TRBV20-1 TGCAGTGCTAGATACACCGGGGAGCTGTTTTTT CSARYTGELFF
few TRBJ2-1 TRBD2 TRBV7-7 TGTGCCAGCAGCCTTAACGGGGGGGCCGACGAGCAGTTCTTC CASSLNGGADEQFF
- TRBJ1-2 - TRBV29-1 TGCAGCGTTGTAGGGGCCTCCGCTAACTATGGCTACACCTTC CSVVGASANYGYTF
- TRBJ2-1 TRBD1 TRBV30 TGTGCCTGGAGTGTCGGGACAGGGGACTATGAGCAGTTCTTC CAWSVGTGDYEQFF
once TRBJ2-2 - TRBV27 TGTGCCAGCACTTTCCTGACGGGCCTTAACGCCGGGGAGCTGTTTTTT CASTFLTGLNAGELFF
few TRBJ2-1 TRBD1 TRBV11-3 TGTGCCAGCAGCACCGGGACAGGGGGCAATGAGCAGTTCTTC CASSTGTGGNEQFF
- TRBJ1-5 - TRBV11-2 TGTGCCAGCAGCTTCTGGAGCAATCAGCCCCAGCATTTT CASSFWSNQPQHF
few TRBJ2-3 TRBD2 TRBV2 TGTGCCAGCACCGGACTAGCGGGCACAGATACGCAGTATTTT CASTGLAGTDTQYF
many TRBJ2-7 - TRBV4-3 TGCGCCAGCAGCCCATCGTTTCAGTCCTACGAGCAGTACTTC CASSPSFQSYEQYF
few TRBJ2-5 TRBD1 TRBV12-3/TRBV12-4 TGTGCCAGCAGTTCACCACCAGGGGGAGTTCGGGAGACCCAGTACTTC CASSSPPGGVRETQYF
many TRBJ1-4 - TRBV5-6 TGTGCCAGCAGTGACGGGACGACGTGGACAACTAATGAAAAACTGTTTTTT CASSDGTTWTTNEKLFF
many TRBJ2-4 - TRBV12-3/TRBV12-4 TGTGCCAGCAGTTTTGAGGAAGCCAAAAACATTCAGTACTTC CASSFEEAKNIQYF
many TRBJ2-7 - TRBV30 TGTGCCTGGAGTGACGGGTCATCAAGAACCTACGAGCAGTACTTC CAWSDGSSRTYEQYF
few TRBJ2-5 TRBD2 TRBV7-6 TGTGCCAGCAGCTTAGAGGCGGGGGGGCTTGAGACCCAGTACTTC CASSLEAGGLETQYF
- TRBJ2-7 TRBD2 TRBV4-3 TGCGCCAGCAGCCACTACCGAACCACTAGCGGGAGAACCTACGAGCAGTACTTC CASSHYRTTSGRTYEQYF
few TRBJ2-7 - TRBV7-9 TGTGCCAGCAATTCCCCGGCCTACGAGCAGTACTTC CASNSPAYEQYF
few TRBJ2-1 - TRBV20-1 TGCAGTGCTCCGCGGGGAACAAGATACAATGAGCAGTTCTTC CSAPRGTRYNEQFF
few TRBJ2-7 TRBD1 TRBV27 TGTGCCAGCAGTTTTTCCTCGGACAGGGTCGAGCAGTACTTC CASSFSSDRVEQYF
many TRBJ2-7 - TRBV12-3/TRBV12-4 TGTGCCAGCAGCACTACTACGGCGGGGGAGCAGTACTTC CASSTTTAGEQYF
- TRBJ2-7 - TRBV7-9 TGTGCCAGCAGCTCCCCGGGGATCTACGAGCAGTACTTC CASSSPGIYEQYF
- TRBJ2-5 - TRBV18 TGTGCCAGCTCACCCCCGCGGGGTGAAGAGACCCAGTACTTC CASSPPRGEETQYF